This entry lists 23 T cell receptor beta chains sequenced from one sample in a study of CD8+CD57+ T cells in acquired aplastic anemia. For sequencing, patients were chosen who had shown expansion of CD8+CD57+ cells by flow cytometry. It was genomic DNA that served as the template for profiling TCR beta VDJ and CDR3. TCRdb reprocessed the reads via MiXCR and lists one record per CDR3 protein. The sample lists approximately 470,000 distinct CDR3 sequences; around 30% were seen once. The specimen was sorted CD4+, CD8+, or CD8+CD57+ T cells (not recorded which) from PBMCs. The receptors stem from a human donor with aplastic anemia.

In its sample, this clonotype was seen a few times. This chain connects TRBV19 to TRBJ1-3; no clear D. Germline CDR1 and CDR2: LNHDA and SQIVND (reference sequence). V dropped 3 bases and J dropped 3 bases, with 18 bases sitting between them. The CDR3 is made up of 17 amino acids. For the CDR3, the DNA is TGTGCCAGTAGTATTCGAGGGCCCTCCGAAGTTGGAAACACCATATATTTT. As protein: CASSIRGPSEVGNTIYF.

For this clonotype: A much larger clone differs by one base, so this may be a read error. The chain carries TRBV25-1 and TRBJ1-3; TRBD1 aligns across 9 bases. The CDR3 sequence is 15 residues long. Germline loops: CDR1 MGHDK, CDR2 SYGVNS. Here the CDR3 DNA reads TGTGCCAGCAGTGAATCCCTGGGACAGGGAGACGCCATATGTTTT. It translates to CASSESLGQGDAICF.

Many counts were recorded for this clonotype. The chain is built from TRBV7-2 and TRBJ2-5; 8 nucleotides match TRBD2. After removal of 6 bases from V and 5 bases from J, the junction contained 8 bases not matched to a gene. This CDR3 region has 14 residues. Germline V gives CDR1 SGHTA, CDR2 FQGNSA. The DNA of the CDR3 is TGTGCCAGCAGTGGGCGGGGGGTACGGGAGACCCAGTACTTC. This translates into CASSGRGVRETQYF.

This clonotype was observed at least ten times. This rearrangement joins TRBV20-1 to TRBJ1-4, with D possibly being TRBD1 (6 bases). The CDR3 extends over 15 amino acids. CDR1 and CDR2 from the germline V gene are DFQATT and SNEGSKA (reference sequence). The V end lost 6 bases, the J end lost 8 bases, and 22 bases lay between the germline ends. The CDR3: CSATNSYRVGEKLFF. Here the CDR3 DNA reads TGCAGTGCCACTAACTCCTACAGGGTAGGAGAAAAACTGTTTTTT.

This clonotype was seen just once. This is likely a read error, given that the CDR3 carries no conserved phenylalanine or tryptophan at its end. The DNA is left out, because the CDR3 cannot be placed on it with certainty; the CDR3 is given as TCRdb lists it. This chain uses TRBV2 with TRBJ1-6. In germline, CDR1 is SNHLY, CDR2 FYNNEI. The CDR3 numbers 11 amino acids, ends counted. The CDR3 is CASSAGGGLRG.

On this clonotype itself: A much larger clone differs by one base, so this may be a read error. The chain has TRBV20-1 and TRBJ1-5, with D perhaps TRBD1 (6 bases). The CDR3 spans 15 residues. The germline V gene has CDR1 DFQATT and CDR2 SNEGSKA (reference sequence). This CDR3 reads CGASKGGGYNQPQHF. The CDR3 DNA is TGCGGTGCTAGTAAGGGGGGCGGTTACAATCAGCCCCAGCATTTT.

This clonotype was recorded only once. The chain joins TRBV12-5 to TRBJ2-2; 10 bases match TRBD2. The CDR3 runs to 17 residues. Germline V gene data show CDR1 as LGHNT and CDR2 as FRNRAP. The J segment lost 6 bases and the V segment lost 1 base, leaving 8 bases of the junction unmatched. The CDR3 reads CASGLALSGRAPGELFF. As DNA, the CDR3 is TGTGCTAGTGGTTTGGCCCTAAGCGGGAGGGCTCCCGGGGAGCTGTTTTTT.

This sequence joins TRBV2 and TRBJ1-1; D gene uncertain. Looked up from germline, CDR1 is SNHLY and CDR2 is FYNNEI. The CDR3 has 13 residues. Trimming removed 5 bases at V and 4 bases at J, with 11 bases between. The CDR3 DNA sequence: TGTGCCAGCAGTCCAACGTGGGGCACTGAAGCTTTCTTT. It specifies CASSPTWGTEAFF.

This clonotype was seen many times. The chain links TRBV7-9 to TRBJ1-6; no reliable D call. The CDR3 consists of 11 residues. Germline lookup yields CDR1 SEHNR and CDR2 FQNEAQ (reference sequence). V lost 4 bases to trimming and J lost 8 bases, with 3 bases between them. CDR3 residues: CASSWDSPLHF. The CDR3 DNA reads as TGTGCCAGCAGCTGGGATTCACCCCTCCACTTT.

The chain carries TRBV4-3 and TRBJ2-5, with 10 bases matching TRBD2. The CDR3 covers 16 residues. Germline V gene data show CDR1 as LGHNA and CDR2 as YSLEER. V was pared by 0 bases and J by 5 bases, with 6 bases of the junction left unmatched. For the CDR3, the DNA is TGCGCCAGCAGCCAAGATTTAGCGGGGGGTTTCGAGACCCAGTACTTC. It translates to CASSQDLAGGFETQYF.

This clonotype was found many times. The chain uses TRBV2 and TRBJ2-5; no reliable D call. Deletions cut 3 bases from V and 0 bases from J, with 8 bases between. Germline V lookup: CDR1 SNHLY, CDR2 FYNNEI. The CDR3 totals 14 residues. In DNA form, the CDR3 reads TGTGCCAGCAGTGAGAGGACGTACCAAGAGACCCAGTACTTC. Translating it yields CASSERTYQETQYF.

With respect to this clonotype: The junction departs from germline at one end; a sequencing error may be responsible. The chain uses TRBV19 and TRBJ2-3; 7 bases are a match to TRBD1. Germline V lookup: CDR1 LNHDA, CDR2 SQIVND (reference sequence). This CDR3 spans 14 amino acids. The CDR3 is CASSQGQNTDTRYF. The CDR3 DNA reads as TGTGCCAGTAGTCAGGGACAGAACACAGATACGCGGTATTTT.

This clonotype came up many times. V usage is TRBV7-2 and J usage is TRBJ2-7; D unclear. There are 12 residues in the CDR3. CDR1 and CDR2 from the germline V gene are SGHTA and FQGNSA. V lost 5 bases and J lost 2, with 7 bases in between. In DNA, the CDR3 is TGTGCCAGCAGCCATTCGACCTACGAGCAGTACTTC. Its protein is CASSHSTYEQYF.

Here the CDR3 reads CASSSDRTTNEQFF. The CDR3 bases are TGTGCCAGCAGTTCGGACAGGACTACCAATGAGCAGTTCTTC. This chain uses TRBV2 with TRBJ2-1; a weak D match, TRBD1 (7 bases). The V end was cut by 5 bases, the J end by 6 bases, with 14 bases between. This CDR3 has 14 amino acids. Germline loops: CDR1 SNHLY, CDR2 FYNNEI.

The table lists this clonotype with many counts. V gene TRBV20-1 combines with J gene TRBJ2-3; 7 nucleotides line up with TRBD1. CDR3 length: 12 amino acids. With 4 bases clipped from V and 9 bases from J, the junction kept 7 bases outside the gene matches. Looked up from germline, CDR1 is DFQATT and CDR2 is SNEGSKA (reference sequence). The CDR3 DNA sequence: TGCAGTGCTACACGGACAGGTGGAACGCAGTATTTT. The encoded protein is CSATRTGGTQYF.

In this sample, this clonotype turned up many times. The chain couples TRBV7-2 to TRBJ2-4, with 12 positions matching TRBD2. The germline CDR1 and CDR2 sequences are SGHTA and FQGNSA. Losses at the gene ends were 4 bases for V and 14 bases for J; bases not matched to a gene: 3. There are 12 residues in the CDR3. The CDR3 DNA follows: TGTGCCAGCAGCTCCCGGACTAGCGGGAAGTACTTC. Its translation: CASSSRTSGKYF.

This clonotype was seen a handful of times. This sequence joins TRBV6-1 and TRBJ2-5; D is possibly TRBD2 (6 bases). The germline V gene encodes CDR1 MNHNS and CDR2 SASEGT. V was clipped by 6 bases and J by 1 base, with 12 bases between them. The CDR3 is made up of 14 amino acids. The CDR3 reads CASSPTGLQETQYF. CDR3 DNA: TGTGCCAGCAGCCCGACGGGACTCCAAGAGACCCAGTACTTC.

This clonotype was observed a single time. The chain employs TRBV15 and TRBJ2-7, with 7 bases aligning to TRBD1. Germline loops: CDR1 LNHNV, CDR2 YYDKDF (reference sequence). The CDR3 covers 15 residues. Losses at the gene ends were 0 bases for V and 2 bases for J; bases not matched to a gene: 4. CDR3 sequence: CATSRDMGQTYEQYF. Here the CDR3 DNA reads TGTGCCACCAGCAGAGATATGGGACAGACCTACGAGCAGTACTTC.

Many counts were recorded for this clonotype. The chain couples TRBV7-2 to TRBJ2-3; D gene uncertain. V lost 5 bases and J 3 bases, leaving 6 bases between the germline ends. CDR1 SGHTA and CDR2 FQGNSA come from the germline V gene. The CDR3 loop spans 12 amino acids. This CDR3 reads CASSVPTDTQYF. The CDR3 DNA is TGTGCCAGCAGCGTACCTACAGATACGCAGTATTTT.

This clonotype was detected many times. The chain recombines TRBV19 with TRBJ2-5; possibly TRBD2 for D (6 bases). Germline loops: CDR1 LNHDA, CDR2 SQIVND (reference sequence). The CDR3 is 13 amino acids. The V end lost 6 bases, the J end lost 3 bases, and 11 bases lay between the germline ends. The CDR3 DNA follows: TGTGCCAGTAGCAGCTGGGGGGAAGAGACCCAGTACTTC. This encodes CASSSWGEETQYF.

The genes are TRBV4-1 and TRBJ2-3, with TRBD2 matching over 10 bases. This CDR3 contains 17 residues. V shed 3 bases, J shed 0 bases, and the junction held 6 bases outside the gene matches. Germline V gene data show CDR1 as MGHRA and CDR2 as YSYEKL. The CDR3 coding sequence is TGCGCCAGCAGCCAGGGTACACTAGCGGGGAGCACAGATACGCAGTATTTT. The encoded protein is CASSQGTLAGSTDTQYF.

The V gene is TRBV6-1, the J gene TRBJ2-2; D may match TRBD1 or TRBD2 (5 bases each). The V end was cut by 5 bases, the J end by 4 bases, with 17 bases between. The CDR3 is 16 residues long. CDR1 MNHNS and CDR2 SASEGT come from the germline V gene. The chain's CDR3 is CASSHKEGPTTGELFF. CDR3 bases: TGTGCCAGCAGTCATAAAGAGGGGCCGACCACCGGGGAGCTGTTTTTT.

The sample holds many counts of this clonotype. This chain joins TRBV20-1 and TRBJ1-1; D may be TRBD1 (5 bases). The CDR3 consists of 14 residues. V was pared by 2 bases and J by 4 bases, with 14 bases between. Germline CDR1 reads DFQATT; CDR2 reads SNEGSKA (reference sequence). The CDR3 loop is CSARPGGGGTEAFF. The CDR3 DNA is TGCAGTGCTAGACCTGGGGGAGGAGGCACTGAAGCTTTCTTT.